This T cell receptor (beta chain) was sequenced for a study of blood T cells in healthy people across ages. Whole-study context: Template switching captured about one barcoded beta molecule per two T cells. Whole-study findings and limits: Donor CMV infection status was unknown, possibly confounding age-related changes in expanded clonotypes.

CDR3 length: 15 amino acids. V was trimmed by 4 bases and J by 5 bases, leaving 15 bases between them. This clonotype was detected only a few times. The antigen remains undetermined. Together with a sample-barcoded 5' primer, a J-beta primer mix was included in a second PCR lasting about 7 to 12 cycles. Tags on each cDNA molecule came from a template-switch adaptor with 12 random nucleotides. One entry per CDR3 protein results from TCRdb running MiXCR on the 5' RACE reads. This sample has fewer than 2 million distinct CDR3 sequences, with 30% to 40% found just once. Peripheral blood was drawn, about 10 milliliters per donor.

The sequence derives from a human donor in good health. J is TRBJ2-4 and V is TRBV12-3 or TRBV12-4, with D maybe TRBD2 (5 bases). The specimen was blood. In DNA form, the CDR3 reads TGTGCCAGCAGTTATATTGGGAGACACGAAAACATTCAGTACTTC. This translates into CASSYIGRHENIQYF.